This TCR beta chain derives from a study of T cell responses to AZD1222 COVID-19 vaccine. The CDR3 has 16 amino acids. V was clipped by 1 base and J by 11 bases, with 21 bases between them. The germline gives CDR1 SNHLY, CDR2 FYNNEI. This table comes from immunoSEQ multiplex PCR, and its TCRdb copy is limited to in-frame clones, with some not included. The table records 75,000 to 85,000 clones, more than 60% of them present only once. The receptor's source is an adult who received the MenACWY meningococcal vaccine as a control. V is TRBV2 and J is TRBJ1-5, with D possibly being TRBD1 (5 bases). Specimen: peripheral blood, collected 28 days after the second dose of the MenACWY control vaccine. The CDR3 loop is CASSEGRGPLEVAQHF. Here the CDR3 DNA reads TGTGCCAGCAGTGAAGGAAGGGGCCCACTTGAGGTGGCCCAGCATTTT. Using reference TRBV2 and TRBJ1-5 for the parts outside the CDR3, the full variable domain is EPEVTQTPSHQVTQMGQEVILRCVPISNHLYFYWYRQILGQKVEFLVSFYNNEISEKSEIFDDQFSVERPDGSNFTLKIRSTKLEDSAMYFCASSEGRGPLEVAQHFGDGTRLSIL.